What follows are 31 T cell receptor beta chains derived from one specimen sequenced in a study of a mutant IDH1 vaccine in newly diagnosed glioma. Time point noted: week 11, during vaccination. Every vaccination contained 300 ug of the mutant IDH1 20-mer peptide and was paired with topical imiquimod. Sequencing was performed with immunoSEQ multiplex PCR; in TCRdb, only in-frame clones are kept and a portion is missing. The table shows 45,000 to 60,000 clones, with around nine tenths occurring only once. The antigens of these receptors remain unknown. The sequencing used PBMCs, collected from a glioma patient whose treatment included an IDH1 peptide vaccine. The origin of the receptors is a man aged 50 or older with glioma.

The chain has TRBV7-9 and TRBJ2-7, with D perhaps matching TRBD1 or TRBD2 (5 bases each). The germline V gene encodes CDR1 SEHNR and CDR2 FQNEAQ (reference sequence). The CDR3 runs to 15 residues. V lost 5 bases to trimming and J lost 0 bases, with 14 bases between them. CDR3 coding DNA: TGTGCCAGCAGCCCCCGGGGCAGGGACTCCTACGAGCAGTACTTC. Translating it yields CASSPRGRDSYEQYF.

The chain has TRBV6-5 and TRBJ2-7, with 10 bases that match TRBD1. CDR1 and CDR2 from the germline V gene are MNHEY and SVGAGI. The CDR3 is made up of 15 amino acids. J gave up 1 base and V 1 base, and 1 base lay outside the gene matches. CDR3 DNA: TGTGCCAGCAGTTACTGGGACAGGGGTTCCTACGAGCAGTACTTC. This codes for CASSYWDRGSYEQYF.

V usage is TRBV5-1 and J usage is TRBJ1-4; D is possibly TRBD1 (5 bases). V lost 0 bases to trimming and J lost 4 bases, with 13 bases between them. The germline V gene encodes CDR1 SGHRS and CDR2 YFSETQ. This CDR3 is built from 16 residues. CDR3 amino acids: CASSLEVAGGNEKLFF. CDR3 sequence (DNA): TGCGCCAGCAGCTTGGAAGTAGCTGGGGGTAATGAAAAACTGTTTTTT.

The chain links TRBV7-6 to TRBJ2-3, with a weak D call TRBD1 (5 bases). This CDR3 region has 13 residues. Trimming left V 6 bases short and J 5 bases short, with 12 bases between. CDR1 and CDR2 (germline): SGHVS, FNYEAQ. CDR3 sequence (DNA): TGTGCCAGCAGAATGACAGTTAGAGATACGCAGTATTTT. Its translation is CASRMTVRDTQYF. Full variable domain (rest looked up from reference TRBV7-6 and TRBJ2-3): GAGVSQSPRYKVTKRGQDVALRCDPISGHVSLYWYRQALGQGPEFLTYFNYEAQQDKSGLPNDRFSAERPEGSISTLTIQRTEQRDSAMYRCASRMTVRDTQYFGPGTRLTVL.

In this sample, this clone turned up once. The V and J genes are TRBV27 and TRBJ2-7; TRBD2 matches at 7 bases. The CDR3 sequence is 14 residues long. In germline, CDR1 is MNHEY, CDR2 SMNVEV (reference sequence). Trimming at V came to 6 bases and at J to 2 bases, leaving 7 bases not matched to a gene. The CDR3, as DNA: TGTGCCAGCAGGGAGCGGGGTGCCCCCTACGAGCAGTACTTC. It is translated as CASRERGAPYEQYF.

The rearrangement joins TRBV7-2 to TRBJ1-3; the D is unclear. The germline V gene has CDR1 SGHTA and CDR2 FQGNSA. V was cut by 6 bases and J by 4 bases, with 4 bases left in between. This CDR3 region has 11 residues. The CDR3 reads CASRIGNTIYF. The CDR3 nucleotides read TGTGCCAGCAGGATAGGAAACACCATATATTTT. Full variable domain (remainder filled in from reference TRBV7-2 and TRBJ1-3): GAGVSQSPSNKVTEKGKDVELRCDPISGHTALYWYRQSLGQGLEFLIYFQGNSAPDKSGLPSDRFSAERTGGSVSTLTIQRTQQEDSAVYLCASRIGNTIYFGEGSWLTVV.

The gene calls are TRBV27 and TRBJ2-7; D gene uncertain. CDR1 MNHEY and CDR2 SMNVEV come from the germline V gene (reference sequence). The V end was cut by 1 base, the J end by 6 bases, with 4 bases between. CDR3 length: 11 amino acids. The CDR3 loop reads CASSLLGEQYF. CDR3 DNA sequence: TGTGCCAGCAGTTTATTAGGCGAGCAGTACTTC.

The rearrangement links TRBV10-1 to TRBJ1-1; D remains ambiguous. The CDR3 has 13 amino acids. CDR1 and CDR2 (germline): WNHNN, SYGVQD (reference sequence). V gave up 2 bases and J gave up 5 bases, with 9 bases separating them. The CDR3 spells CASSEQVWTEAFF. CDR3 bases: TGCGCCAGCAGTGAGCAGGTGTGGACTGAAGCTTTCTTT.

The CDR3 reads CASSLEGGPHNEQFF. CDR3 nucleotides: TGCGCCAGCAGCTTGGAGGGAGGGCCGCATAATGAGCAGTTCTTC. This chain connects TRBV5-1 to TRBJ2-1; 7 bases fit TRBD2. The CDR3 runs 15 residues. Germline V CDR1 and CDR2: SGHRS, YFSETQ. J gave up 7 bases and V 0 bases, and 7 bases lay outside the gene matches.

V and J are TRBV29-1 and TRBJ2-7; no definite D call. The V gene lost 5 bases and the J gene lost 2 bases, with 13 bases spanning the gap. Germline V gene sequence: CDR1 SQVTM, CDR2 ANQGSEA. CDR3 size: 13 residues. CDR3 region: CSVYRGETYEQYF. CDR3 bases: TGCAGCGTTTACCGAGGCGAAACCTACGAGCAGTACTTC.

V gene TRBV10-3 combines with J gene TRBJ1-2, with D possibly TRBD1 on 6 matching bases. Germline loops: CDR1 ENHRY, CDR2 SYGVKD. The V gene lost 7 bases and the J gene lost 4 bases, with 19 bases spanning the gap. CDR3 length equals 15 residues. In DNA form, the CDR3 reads TGTGCCATCAAATCGGACAGCCGATCTTCCTATGGCTACACCTTC. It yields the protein CAIKSDSRSSYGYTF.

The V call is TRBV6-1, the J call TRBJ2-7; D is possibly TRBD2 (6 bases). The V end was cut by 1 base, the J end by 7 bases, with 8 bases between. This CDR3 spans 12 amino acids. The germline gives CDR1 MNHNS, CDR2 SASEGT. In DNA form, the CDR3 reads TGTGCCAGCAGTGAAGGTGGGAGGGAGCAGTACTTC. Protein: CASSEGGREQYF.

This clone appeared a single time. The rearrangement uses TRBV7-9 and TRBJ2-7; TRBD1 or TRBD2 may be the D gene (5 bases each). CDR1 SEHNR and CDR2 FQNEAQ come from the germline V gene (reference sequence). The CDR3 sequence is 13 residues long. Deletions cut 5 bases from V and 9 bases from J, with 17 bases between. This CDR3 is CASSPGPTARQYF. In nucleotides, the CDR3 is TGTGCCAGCAGCCCGGGACCCACGGCGAGGCAGTACTTC.

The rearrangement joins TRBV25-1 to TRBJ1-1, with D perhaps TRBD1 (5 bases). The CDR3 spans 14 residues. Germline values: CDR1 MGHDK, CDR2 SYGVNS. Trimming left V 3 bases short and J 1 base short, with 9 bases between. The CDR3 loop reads CASSEFGGNTEAFF. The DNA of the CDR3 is TGTGCCAGCAGTGAGTTCGGGGGGAACACTGAAGCTTTCTTT.

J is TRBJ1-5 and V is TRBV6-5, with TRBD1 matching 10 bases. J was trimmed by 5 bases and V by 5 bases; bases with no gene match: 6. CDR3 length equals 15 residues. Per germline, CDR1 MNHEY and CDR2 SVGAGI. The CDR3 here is CASSGRGQGYQPQHF. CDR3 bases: TGTGCCAGCAGTGGCAGGGGACAGGGGTATCAGCCCCAGCATTTT.

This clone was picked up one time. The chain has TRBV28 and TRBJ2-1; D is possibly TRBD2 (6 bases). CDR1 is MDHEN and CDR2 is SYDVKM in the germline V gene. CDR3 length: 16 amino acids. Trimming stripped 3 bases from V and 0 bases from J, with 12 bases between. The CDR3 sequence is CASSLGLASSYNEQFF. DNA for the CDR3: TGTGCCAGCAGTTTGGGCCTAGCGAGCTCCTACAATGAGCAGTTCTTC.

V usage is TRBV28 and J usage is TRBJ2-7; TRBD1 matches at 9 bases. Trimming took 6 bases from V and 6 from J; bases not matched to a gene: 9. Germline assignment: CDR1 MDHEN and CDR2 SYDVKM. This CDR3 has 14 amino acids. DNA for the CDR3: TGTGCCAGCAGCCGTTCGGACAGGGGAGGCGAGCAGTACTTC. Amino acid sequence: CASSRSDRGGEQYF.

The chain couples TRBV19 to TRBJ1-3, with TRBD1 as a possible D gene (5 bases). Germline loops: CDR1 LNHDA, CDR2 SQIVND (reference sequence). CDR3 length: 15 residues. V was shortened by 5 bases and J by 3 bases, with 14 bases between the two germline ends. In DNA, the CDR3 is TGTGCCAGTAGTTCTAGGGACGTTCGTGGAAACACCATATATTTT. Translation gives CASSSRDVRGNTIYF.

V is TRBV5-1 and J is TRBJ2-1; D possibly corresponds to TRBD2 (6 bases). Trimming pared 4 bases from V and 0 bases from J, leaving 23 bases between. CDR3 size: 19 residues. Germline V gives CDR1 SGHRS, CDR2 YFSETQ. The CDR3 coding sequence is TGCGCCAGCAGCCCGGTCGGGACTCGTACCTCGAGCTCCTACAATGAGCAGTTCTTC. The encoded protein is CASSPVGTRTSSSYNEQFF.

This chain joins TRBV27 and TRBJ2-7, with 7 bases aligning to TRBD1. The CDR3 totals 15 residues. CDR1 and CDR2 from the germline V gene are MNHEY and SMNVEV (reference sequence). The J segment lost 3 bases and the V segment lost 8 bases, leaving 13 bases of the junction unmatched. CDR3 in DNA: TGTGCCAGCCGAACCTCCGGGACAGTAATCTACGAGCAGTACTTC. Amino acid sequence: CASRTSGTVIYEQYF.

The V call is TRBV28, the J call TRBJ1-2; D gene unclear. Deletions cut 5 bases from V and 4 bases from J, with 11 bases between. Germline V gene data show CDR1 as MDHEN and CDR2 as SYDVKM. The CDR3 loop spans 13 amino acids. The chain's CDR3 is CASSDVGIYGYTF. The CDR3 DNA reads TGTGCCAGCAGTGACGTCGGGATCTATGGCTACACCTTC.

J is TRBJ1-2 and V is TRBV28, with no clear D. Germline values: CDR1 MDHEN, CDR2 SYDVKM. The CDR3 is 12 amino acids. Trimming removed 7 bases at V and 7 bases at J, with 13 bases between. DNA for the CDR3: TGTGCCAGCACCCTGGCGGGAATTGGCTACACCTTC. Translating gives CASTLAGIGYTF.

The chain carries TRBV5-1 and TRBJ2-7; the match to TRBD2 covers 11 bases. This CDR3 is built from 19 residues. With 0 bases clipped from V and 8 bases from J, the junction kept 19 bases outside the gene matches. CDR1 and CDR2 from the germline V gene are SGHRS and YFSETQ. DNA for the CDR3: TGCGCCAGCAGCTTGGGGTCTCAAGGATGGACTAGCGGGCACCTAAAGCAGTACTTC. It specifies CASSLGSQGWTSGHLKQYF.

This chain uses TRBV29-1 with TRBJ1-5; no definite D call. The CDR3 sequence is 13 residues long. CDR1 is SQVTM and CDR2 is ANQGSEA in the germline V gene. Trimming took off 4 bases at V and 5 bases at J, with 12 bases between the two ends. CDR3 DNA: TGCAGCGTTGGTGCCGGAAGGGATCAGCCCCAGCATTTT. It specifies CSVGAGRDQPQHF.

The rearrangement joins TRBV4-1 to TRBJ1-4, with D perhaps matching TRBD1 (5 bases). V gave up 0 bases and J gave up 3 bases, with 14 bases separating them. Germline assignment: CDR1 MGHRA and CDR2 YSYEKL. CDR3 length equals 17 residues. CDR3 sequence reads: CASSQDLGGAANEKLFF. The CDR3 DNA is TGCGCCAGCAGCCAAGATTTGGGGGGAGCGGCTAATGAAAAACTGTTTTTT.

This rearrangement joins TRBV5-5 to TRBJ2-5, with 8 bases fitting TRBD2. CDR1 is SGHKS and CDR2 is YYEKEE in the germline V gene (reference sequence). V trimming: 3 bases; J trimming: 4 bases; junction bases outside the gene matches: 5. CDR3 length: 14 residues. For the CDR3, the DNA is TGTGCCAGCAGCTCCGCGGGGGGCGTAGAGACCCAGTACTTC. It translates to CASSSAGGVETQYF.

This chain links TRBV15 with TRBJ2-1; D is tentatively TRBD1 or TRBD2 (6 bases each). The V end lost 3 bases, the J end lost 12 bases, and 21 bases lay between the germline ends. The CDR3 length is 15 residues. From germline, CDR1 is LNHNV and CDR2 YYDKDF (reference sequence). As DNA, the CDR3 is TGTGCCACCAGCAGCGGCGGGACACATCTTGTGGGGCAGTTCTTC. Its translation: CATSSGGTHLVGQFF.

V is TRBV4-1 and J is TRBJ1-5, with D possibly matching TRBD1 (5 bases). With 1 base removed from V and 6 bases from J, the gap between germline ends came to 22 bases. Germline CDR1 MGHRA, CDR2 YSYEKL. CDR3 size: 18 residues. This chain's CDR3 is CASSQGEGLAWGSQPQHF. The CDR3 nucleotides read TGCGCCAGCAGCCAAGGGGAGGGTCTGGCGTGGGGGAGTCAGCCCCAGCATTTT.

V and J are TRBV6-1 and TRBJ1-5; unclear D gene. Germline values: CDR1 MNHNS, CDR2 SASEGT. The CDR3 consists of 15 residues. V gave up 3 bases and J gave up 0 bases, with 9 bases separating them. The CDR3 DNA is TGTGCCAGCAGTGATGTGCCGATTAGCAATCAGCCCCAGCATTTT. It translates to CASSDVPISNQPQHF.

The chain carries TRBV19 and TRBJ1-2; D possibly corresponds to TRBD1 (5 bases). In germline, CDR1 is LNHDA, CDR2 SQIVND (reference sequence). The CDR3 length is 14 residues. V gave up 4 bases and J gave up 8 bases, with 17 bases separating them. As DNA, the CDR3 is TGTGCCAGTAGTAGGGGGACCCACGGCGAAGGCTACACCTTC. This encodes CASSRGTHGEGYTF.

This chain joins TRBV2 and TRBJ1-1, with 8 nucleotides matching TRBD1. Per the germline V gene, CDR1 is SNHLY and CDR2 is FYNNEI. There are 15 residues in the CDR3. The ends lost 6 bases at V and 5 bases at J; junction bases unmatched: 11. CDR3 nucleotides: TGTGCCAGCAGCCCGTGGACAGGGAGAATGACTGAAGCTTTCTTT. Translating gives CASSPWTGRMTEAFF.